This T cell receptor (beta chain) is from a study of blood T cell repertoires in COVID-19. Study-level information: Samples taken during acute and convalescent COVID-19 were collected in the United States, Italy and Spain. The cDNA or gDNA used as material had been derived from T cells, B-cell-depleted T cells, or PBMCs.

The V end lost 3 bases, the J end lost 7 bases, and 13 bases lay between the germline ends. CDR1 SGHTA and CDR2 FQGNSA come from the germline V gene. The CDR3 is 14 amino acids. In the authors' methods: Reference gene primer amplification yielded estimated nucleated cell counts. Using immunoSEQ multiplex PCR, the repertoire was profiled, and TCRdb retains in-frame clones only, with some absent. The V and J calls and clone size come from that table; D and trimming were worked out from the DNA. This sample yields approximately 120,000 clones, of which more than 85% are seen a single time; 15% to 20% belongs to the top ten.

Input material: peripheral blood. This TCR was recovered from a human donor with acute or convalescent COVID-19. The donor label of this sample is uncertain. This sequence joins TRBV7-2 and TRBJ2-1; a weak D match, TRBD1 (5 bases). For the CDR3, the DNA is TGTGCCAGCAGCTTCGCGGCAGGGTCGAATGAGCAGTTCTTC. Protein product: CASSFAAGSNEQFF.